The 21 T cell receptor beta chains given below trace back to one sample, sequenced in a study of cytomegalovirus exposure and HLA in healthy donors (dated by TCRdb to the late 2010s). Library creation used the immunoSEQ multiplex PCR assay. For the multiplex PCR, a mixture combining 60 forward primers for TCR Vbeta segments and 13 reverse primers for TCR Jbeta segments was used. Held by TCRdb, this immuneACCESS table contains in-frame sequences only and omits some clones. Under half of the omission traces to an unresolved V gene where checked; the cause of the rest is unknown. Recorded for this sample are 130,000 or so clones; just under 75% of them occurred a single time. The ten top clones hold approximately 7% of the sample. Source material: PBMCs. Every receptor here comes from a man aged 35 to 55 in good health and CMV-seropositive.

The chain uses TRBV27 and TRBJ1-4, with unresolved D. Germline V gives CDR1 MNHEY, CDR2 SMNVEV (reference sequence). The CDR3 has 16 residues. The V gene lost 6 bases and the J gene lost 0 bases, with 14 bases spanning the gap. CDR3 bases: TGTGCCAGCAGATCTGGCCGGAGTGCAACTAATGAAAAACTGTTTTTT. Translation gives CASRSGRSATNEKLFF.

The chain combines TRBV7-9 with TRBJ2-5, with a weak D call TRBD1 (5 bases). V lost 3 bases to trimming and J lost 4 bases, with 12 bases between them. This CDR3 has 14 amino acids. The germline gives CDR1 SEHNR, CDR2 FQNEAQ (reference sequence). The CDR3 region has the DNA TGTGCCAGCAGCTTTTTCGTGGGGCCAGAGACCCAGTACTTC. Protein: CASSFFVGPETQYF.

This rearrangement joins TRBV5-5 to TRBJ1-4; TRBD1 matches 8 bases. Germline values: CDR1 SGHKS, CDR2 YYEKEE (reference sequence). V gave up 1 base and J gave up 5 bases; unmatched junction bases: 10. CDR3 length equals 17 residues. In DNA, the CDR3 is TGTGCCAGCAGCTTGAGGGTGATGACAGGGGAGAATGAAAAACTGTTTTTT. The encoded protein is CASSLRVMTGENEKLFF.

This chain links TRBV5-1 with TRBJ1-1, with D tentatively TRBD1 (6 bases). CDR1 SGHRS and CDR2 YFSETQ come from the germline V gene. The CDR3 totals 14 residues. V lost 4 bases to trimming and J lost 2 bases, with 12 bases between them. For the CDR3, the DNA is TGCGCCAGCAGCCAAGGGGGGGGTAACACTGAAGCTTTCTTT. Translation gives CASSQGGGNTEAFF.

This clone was counted between two and nine times. The chain carries TRBV29-1 and TRBJ2-5, with 13 nucleotides matching TRBD2. J gave up 2 bases and V 8 bases, and 14 bases lay outside the gene matches. Germline V gene data show CDR1 as SQVTM and CDR2 as ANQGSEA. The CDR3 length is 17 residues. CDR3 sequence: CSPFPPGLAGPQETQYF. The CDR3 coding sequence is TGCAGCCCATTTCCCCCGGGACTAGCGGGGCCGCAAGAGACCCAGTACTTC.

V usage is TRBV19 and J usage is TRBJ1-3; D is unresolved. The CDR3 is made up of 15 amino acids. The germline V gene has CDR1 LNHDA and CDR2 SQIVND (reference sequence). V was pared by 6 bases and J by 1 base, with 13 bases between. The CDR3 nucleotides are TGTGCCAGTAGCCTAGGAGGGTATTCTGGAAACACCATATATTTT. This translates into CASSLGGYSGNTIYF.

The CDR3 nucleotides are TGTGCCAGCAGCTTAGACCCGGGTGGCAATGAGCAGTTCTTC. Amino acids: CASSLDPGGNEQFF. The rearrangement links TRBV7-6 to TRBJ2-1; D not resolved. Germline V gene sequence: CDR1 SGHVS, CDR2 FNYEAQ. The CDR3 loop spans 14 amino acids. V gave up 1 base and J gave up 6 bases, with 10 bases separating them. The full variable domain, with the rest looked up from reference TRBV7-6 and TRBJ2-1, is GAGVSQSPRYKVTKRGQDVALRCDPISGHVSLYWYRQALGQGPEFLTYFNYEAQQDKSGLPNDRFSAERPEGSISTLTIQRTEQRDSAMYRCASSLDPGGNEQFFGPGTRLTVL.

J is TRBJ2-5 and V is TRBV5-1, with TRBD1 matching 9 bases. The better agreement between TRBJ2-7 and the DNA end casts doubt on the J call. This CDR3 has 15 residues. Per germline, CDR1 SGHRS and CDR2 YFSETQ. The CDR3 bases are TGCGCCAGCAGCTTGGGACAGGGGGTTCTATACGAGCAGTACTTC. It codes for CASSLGQGVLYEQYF.

V gene TRBV14 combines with J gene TRBJ1-2; 7 bases fit TRBD1. CDR3 length equals 14 residues. Germline V gene data show CDR1 as SGHDN and CDR2 as FVKESK. V dropped 0 bases and J dropped 8; count of bases not matched to a gene: 6. CDR3 sequence reads: CASSQDYRGGGYTF. As DNA, the CDR3 is TGTGCCAGCAGCCAAGATTACAGGGGCGGGGGCTACACCTTC.

J is TRBJ2-1 and V is TRBV5-4; D possibly corresponds to TRBD1 (6 bases). Deletions cut 0 bases from V and 1 base from J, with 8 bases between. This CDR3 has 15 residues. Germline V gene data show CDR1 as SGHNT and CDR2 as YYREEE (reference sequence). The CDR3 protein is CASSLDRASYNEQFF. DNA of the CDR3: TGTGCCAGCAGCTTGGACAGGGCATCCTACAATGAGCAGTTCTTC.

The V and J genes are TRBV10-3 and TRBJ1-5; 9 bases fit TRBD1. Germline CDR1 ENHRY, CDR2 SYGVKD. This CDR3 comprises 14 residues. Trimming at V came to 6 bases and at J to 7 bases, leaving 7 bases not matched to a gene. DNA for the CDR3: TGTGCCATCAGCGGACAGGGGTTTGGCCAGCCCCAGCATTTT. It is translated as CAISGQGFGQPQHF.

Remarks on this clone: At one boundary the junction diverges from the germline segment, which might be a read error. The rearrangement links TRBV19 to TRBJ2-1; a possible D gene is TRBD1 (6 bases). The CDR3 has 11 residues. Per germline, CDR1 LNHDA and CDR2 SQIVND (reference sequence). CDR3 sequence: CASSGNRDQVF. The CDR3 region has the DNA TGTGCCAGTAGTGGAAACAGGGATCAGGTCTTC.

The chain joins TRBV2 to TRBJ1-1; perhaps TRBD1 as D (6 bases). CDR1 and CDR2 (germline): SNHLY, FYNNEI. This CDR3 has 15 residues. Trimming shortened V by 4 bases and J by 1 base, and 13 bases separated the two germline ends. The CDR3 here is CASSGRTAQNTEAFF. In nucleotides, the CDR3 is TGTGCCAGCAGTGGAAGGACAGCCCAGAACACTGAAGCTTTCTTT.

This chain uses TRBV15 with TRBJ2-7, with TRBD1 matching over 7 bases. Trimming took 4 bases from V and 3 from J; bases not matched to a gene: 3. The CDR3 has 13 amino acids. Per the germline V gene, CDR1 is LNHNV and CDR2 is YYDKDF (reference sequence). CDR3 in DNA: TGTGCCACCAGCAAGGGACAGAACTACGAGCAGTACTTC. Protein: CATSKGQNYEQYF. Full variable domain (rest looked up from reference TRBV15 and TRBJ2-7): DAMVIQNPRYQVTQFGKPVTLSCSQTLNHNVMYWYQQKSSQAPKLLFHYYDKDFNNEADTPDNFQSRRPNTSFCFLDIRSPGLGDTAMYLCATSKGQNYEQYFGPGTRLTVT.

This chain links TRBV7-8 with TRBJ1-5; 9 bases are a match to TRBD1. This CDR3 is built from 15 residues. The junction had 1 base not matched to a gene; V was cut back by 3 bases and J by 1 base. The germline V gene encodes CDR1 SGHVS and CDR2 FQNEAQ. This CDR3 reads CASSFGTGSNQPQHF. For the CDR3, the DNA is TGTGCCAGCAGCTTCGGGACAGGGAGCAATCAGCCCCAGCATTTT.

As for this clone: The sample contains more than one DNA sequence encoding this CDR3. The rearrangement links TRBV5-4 to TRBJ1-1; D is uncertain. The ends were cut back, 0 bases at V and 7 bases at J, with 10 bases in the middle. The CDR3 spans 13 residues. Germline V CDR1 and CDR2: SGHNT, YYREEE (reference sequence). DNA of the CDR3: TGTGCCAGCAGCTTGGAACCGATAGATGAAGCTTTCTTT. Translating gives CASSLEPIDEAFF.

The chain is built from TRBV5-6 and TRBJ2-1, with TRBD1 matching 7 bases. CDR1 SGHDT and CDR2 YYEEEE come from the germline V gene. Trimming at V came to 3 bases and at J to 7 bases, leaving 4 bases not matched to a gene. The CDR3 is 13 amino acids. DNA of the CDR3: TGTGCCAGCAGCTGGGACAGACAAAATGAGCAGTTCTTC. It translates to CASSWDRQNEQFF. Variable domain in full (rest from reference TRBV5-6 and TRBJ2-1): DAGVTQSPTHLIKTRGQQVTLRCSPKSGHDTVSWYQQALGQGPQFIFQYYEEEERQRGNFPDRFSGHQFPNYSSELNVNALLLGDSALYLCASSWDRQNEQFFGPGTRLTVL.

The chain combines TRBV5-1 with TRBJ2-1, with TRBD1 identical over 8 bases. Losses at the gene ends were 5 bases for V and 6 bases for J; bases not matched to a gene: 7. CDR1 and CDR2 (germline): SGHRS, YFSETQ. The CDR3 extends over 14 amino acids. This CDR3 is CASSLQGEFNEQFF. The CDR3 nucleotides are TGCGCCAGCAGTTTACAGGGGGAATTCAATGAGCAGTTCTTC.

This chain uses TRBV27 with TRBJ1-2; unclear D gene. CDR1 is MNHEY, CDR2 SMNVEV, per germline (reference sequence). V lost 5 bases and J 4 bases, leaving 14 bases between the germline ends. The CDR3 loop spans 14 amino acids. The DNA for the CDR3 is TGTGCCAGCAGTCCCGCGAGGGCAGGCTATGGCTACACCTTC. It specifies CASSPARAGYGYTF.

Note on this clone: This sample includes further DNA sequences coding for the same CDR3. This chain links TRBV7-2 with TRBJ2-7; maybe TRBD2 (6 bases). CDR3 size: 13 residues. Germline assignment: CDR1 SGHTA and CDR2 FQGNSA. Trimming took 5 bases from V and 7 from J, leaving 15 bases between them. For the CDR3, the DNA is TGTGCCAGCAGCCCGTGGACTGCGGGGGAGCAGTACTTC. Its protein product is CASSPWTAGEQYF.

This rearrangement joins TRBV28 to TRBJ2-2; 12 positions agree with TRBD2. This CDR3 region has 16 residues. With 6 bases clipped from V and 7 bases from J, the junction kept 9 bases outside the gene matches. CDR1 and CDR2 from the germline V gene are MDHEN and SYDVKM. CDR3: CASSRLAGAVGGELFF. For the CDR3, the DNA is TGTGCCAGCAGCCGACTAGCGGGGGCCGTCGGCGGGGAGCTGTTTTTT.